Listed below are T cell receptor beta chains from one sample, sequenced in a study of T cell responses to AZD1222 COVID-19 vaccine. Here immunoSEQ multiplex PCR was the method, and the copy in TCRdb shows in-frame clones only, minus some. The sample includes several thousand clones, 88% of them seen just once. Sequences were derived from peripheral blood, sampled 28 days after the second AZD1222 dose. Receptors were obtained from an adult who received the AZD1222 COVID-19 vaccine. The CDR3 runs from the conserved cysteine through the conserved F or W. A D gene is named only where the DNA matches it firmly. The size field is filled for only some rows; it gives once, few, many or a size class.

d_call,j_call,cdr3_length,clone_size,v_call,cdr3_nt,cdr3_aa
.,TRBJ1-1,13,.,TRBV7-2,TGTGCCAGCAGAATCCCACCCTCGCCGGAAGCTTTCTTT,CASRIPPSPEAFF
TRBD2,TRBJ2-1,14,.,TRBV10-1,TGCGCCACCACGGGACTAGCGGTCTACAATGAGCAGTTCTTC,CATTGLAVYNEQFF
.,TRBJ1-1,11,.,TRBV5-1,TGCGCCAGCAGCTTGGTCACTGAAGCTTTCTTT,CASSLVTEAFF
.,TRBJ1-2,13,.,TRBV3-1/TRBV3-2,TGTGCCAGCAGCCAAGAGGACCCGAGGGGCTACACCTTC,CASSQEDPRGYTF
.,TRBJ2-2,14,.,TRBV7-9,TGTGCCAGCAGCCTGGGCCTCGGCACCGGGGAGCTGTTTTTT,CASSLGLGTGELFF
.,TRBJ2-6,15,once,TRBV6-6,TGTGCCAGCAGTTACGGGATCCCTGGGGCCAACGTCCTGACTTTC,CASSYGIPGANVLTF
.,TRBJ2-3,16,.,TRBV5-1,TGCGCCAGCAGCCAGGGGCCAGGGACCCCCACAGATACGCAGTATTTT,CASSQGPGTPTDTQYF
TRBD1,TRBJ1-2,13,.,TRBV2,TGTGCCAGCAGCGGGGACAGACTTTATGGCTACACCTTC,CASSGDRLYGYTF
.,TRBJ1-3,13,few,TRBV5-4,TGTGCCAGCAGCTTGGGTCGGGGATTCACCATATATTTT,CASSLGRGFTIYF
.,TRBJ2-5,15,.,TRBV7-3,TGTGCCAGCAGCTCCAGGGAAGGGCGTCAAGAGACCCAGTACTTC,CASSSREGRQETQYF
.,TRBJ1-1,14,once,TRBV19,TGTGCCAGTAGTAAGAACACCGTGAACACTGAAGCTTTCTTT,CASSKNTVNTEAFF
.,TRBJ2-3,18,.,TRBV7-3,TGTGCCAGCAGCTTAAAGGGCAGGGGCGGAGGGAGCACAGATACGCAGTATTTT,CASSLKGRGGGSTDTQYF
TRBD1,TRBJ2-3,14,.,TRBV19,TGTGCCAGTAGCCCGGGACAGGGAACAGATACGCAGTATTTT,CASSPGQGTDTQYF